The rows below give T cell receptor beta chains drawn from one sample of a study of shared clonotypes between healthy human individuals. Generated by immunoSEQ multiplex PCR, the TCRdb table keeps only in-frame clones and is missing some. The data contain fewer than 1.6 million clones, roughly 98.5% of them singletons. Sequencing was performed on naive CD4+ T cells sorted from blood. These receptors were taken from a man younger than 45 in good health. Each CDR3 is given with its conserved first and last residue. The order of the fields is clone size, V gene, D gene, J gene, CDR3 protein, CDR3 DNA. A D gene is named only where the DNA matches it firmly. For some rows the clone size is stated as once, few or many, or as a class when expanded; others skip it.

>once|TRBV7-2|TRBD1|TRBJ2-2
CASSTQGTVTGELFF
TGTGCCAGCAGCACCCAAGGGACAGTGACCGGGGAGCTGTTTTTT
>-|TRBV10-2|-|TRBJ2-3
CASRDSQLTDTQYF
TGCGCCAGCCGCGACTCCCAACTCACAGATACGCAGTATTTT
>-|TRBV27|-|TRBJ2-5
CASSFSGGATQYF
TGTGCCAGCAGTTTCTCTGGGGGGGCGACCCAGTACTTC
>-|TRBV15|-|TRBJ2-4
CATSSGWKNIQYF
TGTGCCACCAGCAGCGGGTGGAAAAACATTCAGTACTTC
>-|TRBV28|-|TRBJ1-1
CASSFTATNTEAFF
TGTGCCAGCAGTTTCACCGCCACTAACACTGAAGCTTTCTTT
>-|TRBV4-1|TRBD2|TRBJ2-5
CASSVAGGPVETQYF
TGCGCCAGCAGCGTGGCGGGGGGTCCGGTAGAGACCCAGTACTTC
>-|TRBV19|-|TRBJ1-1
CASSIFGQLNTEAFF
TGTGCCAGTAGTATATTCGGTCAGTTGAACACTGAAGCTTTCTTT
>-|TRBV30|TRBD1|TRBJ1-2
CAWRGTGERYGYTF
TGTGCCTGGAGGGGGACAGGGGAGCGGTATGGCTACACCTTC
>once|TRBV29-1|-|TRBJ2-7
CSVVSGTATYEQYF
TGCAGCGTTGTGTCAGGGACTGCCACCTACGAGCAGTACTTC
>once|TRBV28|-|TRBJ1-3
CASSTPSSTIYF
TGTGCCAGCAGTACCCCGTCGAGCACCATATATTTT
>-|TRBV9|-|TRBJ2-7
CASSVATGTLFYEQYF
TGTGCCAGCAGCGTAGCTACTGGGACTCTTTTCTACGAGCAGTACTTC
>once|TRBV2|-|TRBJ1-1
CAEGGTLSNTEAFF
TGTGCCGAGGGGGGGACTTTATCTAACACTGAAGCTTTCTTT
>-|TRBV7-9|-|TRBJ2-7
CASSPLGTRGEYEQYF
TGTGCCAGCAGCCCCCTGGGCACGAGGGGCGAATACGAGCAGTACTTC
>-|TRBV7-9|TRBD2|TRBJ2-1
CASSLRGREYNEQFF
TGTGCCAGCAGCTTAAGAGGGCGGGAGTACAATGAGCAGTTCTTC
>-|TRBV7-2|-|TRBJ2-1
CASSLEVVSYNEQFF
TGTGCCAGCAGCTTAGAGGTAGTCTCCTACAATGAGCAGTTCTTC
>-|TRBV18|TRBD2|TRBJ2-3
CASSSGTSGTTDTQYF
TGTGCCAGCTCATCCGGGACTAGCGGAACCACAGATACGCAGTATTTT
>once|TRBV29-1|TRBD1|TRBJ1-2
CSVYGDRGSNYGYTF
TGCAGCGTGTACGGGGACAGGGGCTCTAACTATGGCTACACCTTC
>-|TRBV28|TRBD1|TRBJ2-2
CASSPSGQGGTGELFF
TGTGCCAGCAGTCCCTCTGGACAGGGGGGCACCGGGGAGCTGTTTTTT
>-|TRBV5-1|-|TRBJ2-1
CASSFTSGSIYNEQFF
TGCGCCAGCAGCTTTACCAGCGGGTCGATCTACAATGAGCAGTTCTTC
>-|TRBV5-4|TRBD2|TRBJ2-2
CASSLSGTSLPGELFF
TGTGCCAGCAGCTTATCCGGGACTAGTCTCCCCGGGGAGCTGTTTTTT
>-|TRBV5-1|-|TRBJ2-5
CASSPEGGFGETQYF
TGCGCCAGCAGCCCGGAGGGTGGGTTTGGAGAGACCCAGTACTTC
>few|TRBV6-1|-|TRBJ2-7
CASTRQGLWYEQYF
TGTGCCAGCACCCGACAGGGACTGTGGTACGAGCAGTACTTC
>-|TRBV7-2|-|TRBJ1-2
CASSLALRQDYGYTF
TGTGCCAGCAGCTTAGCGCTAAGACAGGACTATGGCTACACCTTC
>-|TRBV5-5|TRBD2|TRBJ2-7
CASSLSGGAYEQYF
TGTGCCAGCAGCTTGAGCGGGGGGGCCTACGAGCAGTACTTC
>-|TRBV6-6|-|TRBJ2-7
CASSPRQPGEQYF
TGTGCCAGCAGCCCCCGACAGCCGGGGGAGCAGTACTTC
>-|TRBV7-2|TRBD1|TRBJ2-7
CASSREGQGVYEQYF
TGTGCCAGCAGTCGGGAGGGACAGGGGGTGTACGAGCAGTACTTC
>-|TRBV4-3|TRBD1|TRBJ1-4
CASSPRGVTGGREKLFF
TGCGCCAGCAGCCCAAGGGGGGTAACAGGGGGCCGAGAAAAACTGTTTTTT
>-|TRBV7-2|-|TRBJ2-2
CASTGTSNTGELFF
TGTGCCAGCACCGGGACATCGAACACCGGGGAGCTGTTTTTT
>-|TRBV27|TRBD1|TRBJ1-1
CASSRGTNTEAFF
TGTGCCAGCAGCAGGGGGACGAACACTGAAGCTTTCTTT
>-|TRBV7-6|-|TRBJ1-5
CASSLQGYSNQPQHF
TGTGCCAGCAGCTTACAGGGGTATAGCAATCAGCCCCAGCATTTT
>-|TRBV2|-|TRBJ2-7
CASKTDPYEQYF
TGTGCCAGCAAGACGGACCCCTACGAGCAGTACTTC
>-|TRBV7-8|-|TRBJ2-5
CASSPSGSWETQYF
TGTGCCAGCAGCCCCTCGGGGTCTTGGGAGACCCAGTACTTC
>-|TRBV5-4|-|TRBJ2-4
CASSQTDIQYF
TGTGCCAGCAGCCAGACTGACATTCAGTACTTC
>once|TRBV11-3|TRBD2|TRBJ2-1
CASSSEGTSGTNEQFF
TGTGCCAGCAGCTCAGAAGGGACTAGCGGGACTAATGAGCAGTTCTTC
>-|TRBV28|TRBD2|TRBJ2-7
CASSFVAGGPGINSYEQYF
TGTGCCAGCAGTTTCGTAGCGGGAGGGCCCGGCATAAACTCCTACGAGCAGTACTTC
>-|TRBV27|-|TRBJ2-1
CASSFREHSEQFF
TGTGCCAGCAGTTTTCGGGAGCACAGTGAGCAGTTCTTC
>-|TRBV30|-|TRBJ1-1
CAWIRQNTEAFF
TGTGCCTGGATTAGGCAGAACACTGAAGCTTTCTTT
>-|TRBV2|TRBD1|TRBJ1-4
CASSKDRGLNEKLFF
TGTGCCAGCAGTAAAGACAGGGGGCTCAATGAAAAACTGTTTTTT
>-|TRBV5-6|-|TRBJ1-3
CASSLASRTGNTIYF
TGTGCCAGCAGCTTGGCCTCGCGGACTGGAAACACCATATATTTT
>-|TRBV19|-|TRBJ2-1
CASALCLIGATQYNEQFF
TGTGCCAGTGCCTTATGTCTGATAGGGGCCACCCAATACAATGAGCAGTTCTTC
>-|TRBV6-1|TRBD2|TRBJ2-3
CASSDPRLAGGTDTQYF
TGTGCCAGCAGTGATCCGCGACTAGCGGGAGGAACAGATACGCAGTATTTT
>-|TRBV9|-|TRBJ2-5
CASSVASSESVQYF
TGTGCCAGCAGCGTAGCCTCTAGCGAGAGCGTCCAGTACTTC
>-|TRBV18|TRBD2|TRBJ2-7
CASSPLPGLESGYEQYF
TGTGCCAGCTCACCACTGCCGGGACTAGAGAGCGGCTACGAGCAGTACTTC
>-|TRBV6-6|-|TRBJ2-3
CASSWAGTDTDTQYF
TGTGCCAGCAGTTGGGCGGGTACTGACACAGATACGCAGTATTTT
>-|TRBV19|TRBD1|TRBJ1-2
CASSLRGVRQGYGYTF
TGTGCCAGTAGCCTAAGGGGGGTGCGACAGGGCTATGGCTACACCTTC